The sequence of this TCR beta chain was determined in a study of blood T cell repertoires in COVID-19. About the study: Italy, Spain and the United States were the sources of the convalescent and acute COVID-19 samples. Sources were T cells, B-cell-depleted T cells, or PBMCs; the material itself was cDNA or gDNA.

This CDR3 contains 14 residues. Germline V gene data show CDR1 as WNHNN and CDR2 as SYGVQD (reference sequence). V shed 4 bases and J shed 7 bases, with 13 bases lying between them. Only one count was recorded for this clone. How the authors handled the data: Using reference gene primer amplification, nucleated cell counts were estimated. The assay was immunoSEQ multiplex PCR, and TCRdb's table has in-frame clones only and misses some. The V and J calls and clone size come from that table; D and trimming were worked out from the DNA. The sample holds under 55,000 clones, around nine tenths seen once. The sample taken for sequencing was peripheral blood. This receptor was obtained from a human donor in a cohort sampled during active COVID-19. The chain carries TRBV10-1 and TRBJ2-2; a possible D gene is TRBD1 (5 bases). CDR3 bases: TGCGCCAGCAGTGCAGGGATGCAGGACGGGGAGCTGTTTTTT. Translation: CASSAGMQDGELFF.